This entry concerns a single TCR beta chain. The CDR3 is 15 amino acids. Germline V gene sequence: CDR1 SNHLY, CDR2 FYNNEI. The junction had 7 bases not matched to a gene; V was cut back by 6 bases and J by 4 bases. Seattle researchers signed up patients amid active infection and tracked them longitudinally. Profiling relied on immunoSEQ multiplex PCR, and the TCRdb table lists in-frame clones only, not all of them. Altogether 200,000 or so clones are present, roughly 92% being singletons, with the ten largest covering 0.75% to 1%. This sample stems from a study of blood T cell repertoires in COVID-19. Study context: Collection of acute and convalescent COVID-19 samples took place in the United States, Italy and Spain. Sources were T cells, B-cell-depleted T cells, or PBMCs; the material itself was cDNA or gDNA.

The specimen was peripheral blood. This clonotype was obtained from a man aged 60 to 69 with COVID-19, enrolled during active disease. This sequence joins TRBV2 and TRBJ2-5, with TRBD1 matching over 11 bases. The CDR3 reads CASRADRGLGETQYF. The CDR3 DNA follows: TGTGCCAGCAGGGCGGACAGGGGGCTAGGAGAGACCCAGTACTTC.